This T cell receptor (beta chain) emerged from a study of T cells in Graves' hyperthyroidism and ophthalmopathy. The CDR3 totals 15 residues. Trimming cost V 1 base and J 4 bases, with 11 bases left between them. CDR1 is SEHNR and CDR2 is FQNEAQ in the germline V gene (reference sequence). Thyroid ultrasound, orbital computed tomography, clinical symptoms, and serum thyroxine and TRAb underpinned diagnoses. Cells are PBMCs isolated from around 9.4 ml of fresh blood. The CDR3 regions of TCR beta were amplified from RNA transcripts. First-round RT-PCR targeting the TCR CDR3 was performed with the HTBI primer set. TCRdb re-called the multiplex PCR reads through MiXCR, storing one row per CDR3 protein. The sample includes hundreds of thousands of distinct CDR3 sequences, around 14% of them seen just once.

The chain combines TRBV7-9 with TRBJ1-3; D gene uncertain. The sequence came from a woman in her 30s with Graves' hyperthyroidism that later progressed to Graves' ophthalmopathy. Sequenced material: blood. CDR3 coding DNA: TGTGCCAGCAGCTTAGGAAACTCGGGAGGAAACACCATATATTTT. Its translation: CASSLGNSGGNTIYF. Looking up the rest from reference TRBV7-9 and TRBJ1-3 gives the full variable domain: DTGVSQNPRHKITKRGQNVTFRCDPISEHNRLYWYRQTLGQGPEFLTYFQNEAQLEKSRLLSDRFSAERPKGSFSTLEIQRTEQGDSAMYLCASSLGNSGGNTIYFGEGSWLTVV.